This T cell receptor (beta chain) was sequenced for a study of T cell responses to AZD1222 COVID-19 vaccine. The protocol was immunoSEQ multiplex PCR, while the TCRdb copy is restricted to in-frame clones and leaves out a portion. The sample yields about 48,000 clones, over 75% seen once. Trimming shortened V by 3 bases and J by 8 bases, and 13 bases separated the two germline ends. This CDR3 comprises 13 residues. Per the germline V gene, CDR1 is SEHNR and CDR2 is FQNEAQ (reference sequence). Sequencing was performed on peripheral blood, taken 28 days after the second AZD1222 dose. The receptor comes from an adult who received the AZD1222 COVID-19 vaccine. The chain combines TRBV7-9 with TRBJ1-2; the D is unclear. The CDR3 spells CASSFPGAVGYTF. CDR3 sequence (DNA): TGTGCCAGCAGCTTTCCAGGCGCGGTGGGCTACACCTTC.